This entry describes one T cell receptor beta chain. Its antigen is currently unknown. Sequencing used immunoSEQ multiplex PCR; TCRdb keeps in-frame clones, though not all of them. The sample shows under 150,000 clones, 75% to 95% of them seen only once. V shed 5 bases and J shed 2 bases, with 16 bases lying between them. CDR3 length: 15 amino acids. The V gene's germline CDR1 is KGHSH and CDR2 LQKENI. The data derive from a study of cytotoxic CD8 clonotypes in ibrutinib-treated CLL. Turning to the study itself: For this cohort, patients were about a dozen relapsed/refractory and about 16 treatment-naive, while under 18 were IGHV unmutated.

Study-wide points: Sustained-remission and progressing patients had unequal sampling times. Treatment saw public clonotypes, which were uncommon, either contract or stay stable. Age-matched healthy donor levels were exceeded by baseline clonality, which tracked circulating CD8+ T-cell counts.

The sample in question was PBMCs, obtained after 12 months of ibrutinib treatment. This TCR derives from a human donor with chronic lymphocytic leukemia. V and J are TRBV18 and TRBJ2-7; TRBD1 might be the D (5 bases). Here the CDR3 reads CASSTGPEPPYEQYF. CDR3 sequence (DNA): TGTGCCAGCTCAACAGGCCCCGAGCCGCCCTACGAGCAGTACTTC.